This record looks at one T cell receptor beta chain sequence and its context. Its antigen is currently unknown. Both subsets, CD45RA+ naive and CD45RA-negative memory, were split from the CD4+ cells. This record belongs to a study of shared clonotypes between healthy human individuals. The CDR3 contains 16 residues. The germline CDR1 and CDR2 sequences are SGHRS and YFSETQ. V was cut by 4 bases and J by 4 bases, with 15 bases left in between. This was a deep-level run. Method: immunoSEQ multiplex PCR; TCRdb's copy keeps in-frame clones and lacks some. The table has some 2,500,000 clones, 93% seen once. Points from the study as a whole: Around 5% was the fraction of naive CD4 clonotypes found shared across a handful of donors.

The sample taken for sequencing was naive CD4+ T cells from PBMCs. Subset in this sample: CD45RA+ positively selected. The V call is TRBV5-1, the J call TRBJ2-6, with a possible D match to TRBD1 (6 bases). This clonotype originated in a man aged 18-30 years in good health. Some clones in this sample may be carry-over from other donors' samples. CDR3 in amino acids: CASSPGTGNGANVLTF. CDR3 coding DNA: TGCGCCAGCAGCCCGGGCACAGGGAACGGGGCCAACGTCCTGACTTTC.